The 8 T cell receptor beta chains below were found in one sample sequenced in a study of blood T cells in healthy people across ages. Primed by a sample-barcoded 5' primer and a J-beta primer mix, a second PCR proceeded for 7 to 11 cycles. Each CDR3 protein is one row after TCRdb ran MiXCR on the 5' RACE reads. The data hold around 780,000 distinct CDR3 sequences, with roughly 56% observed a single time. Sample: blood. These receptors all stem from a man in his forties in good health.

The chain links TRBV5-5 to TRBJ2-1, with a weak D call TRBD1 (6 bases). CDR1 and CDR2 (germline): SGHKS, YYEKEE (reference sequence). The CDR3 is 16 residues long. The V end lost 4 bases, the J end lost 0 bases, and 14 bases lay between the germline ends. Here the CDR3 reads CASSKPRDNSYNEQFF. CDR3 coding DNA: TGTGCCAGCAGCAAACCCAGGGACAACTCCTACAATGAGCAGTTCTTC.

The chain carries TRBV20-1 and TRBJ2-1, with D perhaps TRBD1 or TRBD2 (5 bases each). Germline V gene sequence: CDR1 DFQATT, CDR2 SNEGSKA (reference sequence). The CDR3 runs 14 residues. V was shortened by 5 bases and J by 4 bases, with 15 bases between the two germline ends. The DNA of the CDR3 is TGCAGTGCTCGTGGGGCACTAGAGTACAATGAGCAGTTCTTC. As protein: CSARGALEYNEQFF.

In its sample, this clonotype was seen a few times. The genes are TRBV6-5 and TRBJ1-4, with D possibly matching TRBD1 (5 bases). The CDR3 runs to 15 residues. Germline V gene data show CDR1 as MNHEY and CDR2 as SVGAGI. Trimming cost V 4 bases and J 8 bases, with 17 bases left between them. This CDR3 reads CASSSEQDSPEKLFF. The DNA of the CDR3 is TGTGCCAGCAGTTCGGAACAAGACAGTCCCGAAAAACTGTTTTTT.

The chain is built from TRBV28 and TRBJ2-7; D is perhaps TRBD1 or TRBD2 (5 bases each). The V and J ends lost 6 bases and 0 bases respectively, with 18 bases between them. Germline V gene sequence: CDR1 MDHEN, CDR2 SYDVKM. The CDR3 loop spans 16 amino acids. CDR3 loop: CASRGPGRISSYEQYF. CDR3 bases: TGTGCCAGCAGGGGACCGGGACGCATAAGCTCCTACGAGCAGTACTTC.

Points on this clonotype: This sequence may be a read error, since a much larger clone differs from it by one base. The chain couples TRBV29-1 to TRBJ2-7; D uncertain. The CDR3 runs to 11 residues. CDR1 SQVTM and CDR2 ANQGSEA come from the germline V gene. V shed 4 bases and J shed 3 bases, with 7 bases lying between them. CDR3 loop: CSVGDDYEQYF. The CDR3 bases are TGCAGCGTTGGCGATGACTACGAGCAGTACTTC.

The V and J genes are TRBV28 and TRBJ2-5; D is uncertain. This CDR3 region has 14 residues. Germline CDR1 and CDR2: MDHEN and SYDVKM. Deletions cut 5 bases from V and 5 bases from J, with 15 bases between. Written as DNA, the CDR3 is TGTGCCAGCAGTGAAAATGGGGTACGGGAGACCCAGTACTTC. It translates to CASSENGVRETQYF.

The V gene is TRBV7-2, the J gene TRBJ2-1; D is tentatively TRBD1 or TRBD2 (6 bases each). CDR1 and CDR2 (germline): SGHTA, FQGNSA. V lost 1 base to trimming and J lost 9 bases, with 13 bases between them. The CDR3 is 14 amino acids. The CDR3 protein is CASSLVHGGAEQFF. The CDR3 bases are TGTGCCAGCAGCTTAGTTCACGGGGGCGCTGAGCAGTTCTTC.

This clonotype was seen more than once but under ten times. V gene TRBV11-1 combines with J gene TRBJ2-1; 12 nucleotides match TRBD2. The length of the CDR3 is 19 residues. Germline V gene sequence: CDR1 SGHAT, CDR2 FQDESV (reference sequence). V was clipped by 5 bases and J by 9 bases; unmatched bases: 20. The CDR3 loop reads CASSQYGVRLAGGPVEQFF. The DNA of the CDR3 is TGTGCCAGCAGCCAATATGGGGTTCGCCTAGCGGGAGGGCCGGTTGAGCAGTTCTTC.